A selection of T cell receptor beta chains follows, all from one sample in a study of shared clonotypes between healthy human individuals. Only in-frame clones appear in the TCRdb table, and some are missing; sequencing was by immunoSEQ multiplex PCR. This table has hundreds of thousands of clones, around 73% appearing once. The sample was memory CD4+ T cells sorted from blood. The receptor set was obtained from a woman in her twenties or thirties in good health. Both conserved end residues are part of each CDR3. Fields, in order: D gene, J gene, V gene, clone size, CDR3 DNA, CDR3 protein. A D gene is named only where the DNA matches it firmly. Rows may omit the clone size; those that give it use once, few, many or a size class.

d_gene: NA
j_gene: TRBJ1-5
v_gene: TRBV9
abundance: NA
CDR3nt: TGTGCCAGCAGCGGACCAGAACAGGGCGGGGATCAGCCCCAGCATTTT
CDR3aa: CASSGPEQGGDQPQHF

d_gene: TRBD1
j_gene: TRBJ1-3
v_gene: TRBV19
abundance: NA
CDR3nt: TGTGCCAGCCGAAATGAAGGGACAGGGAACACCATATATTTT
CDR3aa: CASRNEGTGNTIYF

d_gene: NA
j_gene: TRBJ1-1
v_gene: TRBV20-1
abundance: few
CDR3nt: TGCAGTGCTCCCGATGAGGCGCGGGCTTTCTTT
CDR3aa: CSAPDEARAFF

d_gene: NA
j_gene: TRBJ1-1
v_gene: TRBV27
abundance: few
CDR3nt: TGTGCCACATGTCCCAGGGTGGGGGACACTGAAGCTTTCTTT
CDR3aa: CATCPRVGDTEAFF

d_gene: NA
j_gene: TRBJ1-1
v_gene: TRBV11-3
abundance: many
CDR3nt: TGTGCCAGCAGCGCTGGGAAGTACACTGAAGCTTTCTTT
CDR3aa: CASSAGKYTEAFF

d_gene: TRBD1
j_gene: TRBJ2-1
v_gene: TRBV6-4
abundance: NA
CDR3nt: TGTGCCAGCAGACTACAGGGGGCAGGGTCCAATGAGCAGTTCTTC
CDR3aa: CASRLQGAGSNEQFF

d_gene: TRBD2
j_gene: TRBJ2-1
v_gene: TRBV7-9
abundance: NA
CDR3nt: TGTGCCAGCAGCTTAAGGCTAGCGGGAGACAATGAGCAGTTCTTC
CDR3aa: CASSLRLAGDNEQFF

d_gene: NA
j_gene: TRBJ1-1
v_gene: TRBV27
abundance: NA
CDR3nt: TGTGCCAGCAGTTTAATGGGGGCGGTGAACACTGAAGCTTTCTTT
CDR3aa: CASSLMGAVNTEAFF

d_gene: NA
j_gene: TRBJ1-4
v_gene: TRBV29-1
abundance: NA
CDR3nt: TGCAGCGTTGGAGACCCGGGAGGAGGGGAAAAACTGTTTTTT
CDR3aa: CSVGDPGGGEKLFF

d_gene: TRBD1
j_gene: TRBJ1-1
v_gene: TRBV5-1
abundance: few
CDR3nt: TGCGCCAGCAGCCCTGGAACAGGGGGCACTGAAGCTTTCTTT
CDR3aa: CASSPGTGGTEAFF

d_gene: NA
j_gene: TRBJ2-7
v_gene: TRBV5-1
abundance: once
CDR3nt: TGCGCCAGCAGCGGGGGCACCATTTACGAGCAGTACTTC
CDR3aa: CASSGGTIYEQYF

d_gene: NA
j_gene: TRBJ2-1
v_gene: TRBV5-1
abundance: NA
CDR3nt: TGCGCCAGCAGCTTGGCCGTCCTCCCTAGGGGAACTAGGGGCGATGAGCAGTTCTTC
CDR3aa: CASSLAVLPRGTRGDEQFF

d_gene: NA
j_gene: TRBJ2-5
v_gene: TRBV7-2
abundance: NA
CDR3nt: TGTGCCAGCAGCTACAACAGGGCGGAGACCCAGTACTTC
CDR3aa: CASSYNRAETQYF

d_gene: NA
j_gene: TRBJ1-4
v_gene: TRBV20-1
abundance: NA
CDR3nt: TGCAGTGCTAGAGATCGAGAAAAACTGTTTTTT
CDR3aa: CSARDREKLFF

d_gene: NA
j_gene: TRBJ1-2
v_gene: TRBV27
abundance: NA
CDR3nt: TGTGCCAGCAGTCCCTCGGGGGGCGGGAGCTACACCTTC
CDR3aa: CASSPSGGGSYTF

d_gene: NA
j_gene: TRBJ1-1
v_gene: TRBV7-2
abundance: NA
CDR3nt: TGTGCCAGCAGCTTAAGTGGGCGGGGTGTGAGCACTGAAGCTTTCTTT
CDR3aa: CASSLSGRGVSTEAFF

d_gene: TRBD2
j_gene: TRBJ2-3
v_gene: TRBV7-6
abundance: few
CDR3nt: TGTGCCAGCAGCTTAGCTTTGGGAGGGGCTACGCAGTATTTT
CDR3aa: CASSLALGGATQYF

d_gene: TRBD2
j_gene: TRBJ2-7
v_gene: TRBV9
abundance: NA
CDR3nt: TGTGCCAGCAGCAGAGGCTTTAGCGGGAGCTCCTACGAGCAGTACTTC
CDR3aa: CASSRGFSGSSYEQYF

d_gene: NA
j_gene: TRBJ2-7
v_gene: TRBV7-6
abundance: NA
CDR3nt: TGTGCCAGCAGCTTAGCGTTGGGAGAGCAGTACTTC
CDR3aa: CASSLALGEQYF

d_gene: NA
j_gene: TRBJ1-1
v_gene: TRBV5-4
abundance: NA
CDR3nt: TGTGCCAGCAGCCAGCTGGCAGTAAACACTGAAGCTTTCTTT
CDR3aa: CASSQLAVNTEAFF

d_gene: NA
j_gene: TRBJ1-2
v_gene: TRBV27
abundance: NA
CDR3nt: TGTGCCAGCAGTAGACGCAGGGAATATAACTATGGCTACACCTTC
CDR3aa: CASSRRREYNYGYTF

d_gene: NA
j_gene: TRBJ2-6
v_gene: TRBV30
abundance: NA
CDR3nt: TGTGCCTGGACGCTTCACGTTATACAAAGTCGGGCCAACGTCCTGACTTTC
CDR3aa: CAWTLHVIQSRANVLTF

d_gene: NA
j_gene: TRBJ1-1
v_gene: TRBV29-1
abundance: NA
CDR3nt: TGCAGCGTTTTGGTGTGGAACACTGAAGCTTTCTTT
CDR3aa: CSVLVWNTEAFF

d_gene: NA
j_gene: TRBJ1-4
v_gene: TRBV7-9
abundance: few
CDR3nt: TGTGCCAGCAGCTTAGGGGTCCGGGAGGCGTCTAATGAAAAACTGTTTTTT
CDR3aa: CASSLGVREASNEKLFF

d_gene: TRBD1
j_gene: TRBJ1-5
v_gene: TRBV5-1
abundance: few
CDR3nt: TGCGCCAGCAGACTCGGGACAGGGGGCAATCAGCCCCAGCATTTT
CDR3aa: CASRLGTGGNQPQHF

d_gene: NA
j_gene: TRBJ2-5
v_gene: TRBV12-5
abundance: NA
CDR3nt: TGTGCTAGTGGTTTGTCCCCGGGGGCCGGGGAGACCCAGTACTTC
CDR3aa: CASGLSPGAGETQYF

d_gene: TRBD2
j_gene: TRBJ2-4
v_gene: TRBV5-1
abundance: NA
CDR3nt: TGCGCCAGCAGCTGGGGACTAGCTGGCAAAAACATTCAGTACTTC
CDR3aa: CASSWGLAGKNIQYF

d_gene: NA
j_gene: TRBJ1-5
v_gene: TRBV28
abundance: NA
CDR3nt: TGTGCCAGCAGGACAAGACAGAGCCATCAGCCCCAGCATTTT
CDR3aa: CASRTRQSHQPQHF

d_gene: NA
j_gene: TRBJ2-7
v_gene: TRBV10-3
abundance: few
CDR3nt: TGTGCCGCCAAAGGCGAGCAGTACTTC
CDR3aa: CAAKGEQYF

d_gene: NA
j_gene: TRBJ1-3
v_gene: TRBV30
abundance: NA
CDR3nt: TGTGCCTGGAATCACCTACCCCGCCGCTCTGGAAACACCATATATTTT
CDR3aa: CAWNHLPRRSGNTIYF

d_gene: NA
j_gene: TRBJ1-1
v_gene: TRBV7-8
abundance: few
CDR3nt: TGTGCCAGCAGCTTAAGGGGTAGGGGCACTGAAGCTTTCTTT
CDR3aa: CASSLRGRGTEAFF